This TCR beta chain comes out of a study of T cell repertoires in cytomegalovirus infection. Study context: As its CMV epitopes, the study selected recently identified HLA-C-restricted and well-studied HLA-B-restricted targets. The study's findings and limits: There were HLA-C-restricted CMV-specific TCR beta clonotypes dominating the ex vivo response.

This clonotype has at least ten counts. As yet, its antigen is unknown. TCRdb recomputed calls from the reads with MiXCR, one row per CDR3 protein. Here the sample spans 300,000 to 400,000 distinct CDR3 sequences, about 29% being singletons. Deletions cut 2 bases from V and 0 bases from J, with 10 bases between. Germline V gene sequence: CDR1 SGHAT, CDR2 FQNNGV. This CDR3 region has 15 residues. This specimen was cultured PBMCs, taken from culture after CMV antigen stimulation. This chain joins TRBV11-2 and TRBJ2-5; no clear D gene. The TCR comes from a human donor in good health (CMV status not recorded). Some clones in this sample may be carry-over from other donors' samples. The CDR3 protein is CASSLKLEYQETQYF. The DNA of the CDR3 is TGTGCCAGCAGCTTAAAATTAGAGTACCAAGAGACCCAGTACTTC.